This T cell receptor beta chain is from a study of Tregs in tolerant kidney transplant recipients (dated by TCRdb to the late 2010s). For the study in its entirety: Transplants used related donors with nonmyeloablative bone marrow transplantation; mixed chimerism was transient in the human trials. The study applied TCRbeta sequencing to find donor-specific regulatory T cells before combined kidney and bone marrow transplantation and then followed those same cells after transplant.

Genomic DNA was extracted from sorted cells with the QIAGEN DNeasy Blood and Tissue Kit for TCRbeta CDR3 sequencing. High-throughput TCRbeta CDR3 sequencing, including PCR amplification with bias correction and internal controls, was performed commercially through immunoSEQ. In the authors' own workflow: Unique productive TCRbeta sequences were defined by CDR3 nucleotide sequence where primers matched, and otherwise by CDR3 amino acid sequence together with Vbeta and Jbeta genes. As a correction for sorting error, sequences shared between sorted populations at a frequency ratio of 2:1 or less were discarded, and the remaining shared sequences were assigned to the higher population. Sequences were defined as donor-reactive when expanded at least 5-fold in CFSE-low cells versus unstimulated cells and present at a frequency of at least 0.01% in CFSE-low cells. Repertoire divergence was quantified by Jensen-Shannon divergence calculated from the top 100 TCRbeta sequences ranked by frequency. For any sample with multiple sequencing runs, sorting error was corrected in each run separately before the runs were pooled. Held by TCRdb, this immuneACCESS table contains in-frame sequences only and omits some clones. Under half of the omission traces to an unresolved V gene where checked; the cause of the rest is unknown. V and J calls and clone size are as listed in that table; D and trimming were resolved from the DNA. In all, the sample holds about 72,000 clones, and more than 90% of those were seen once. The ten largest clones represent 9.5% to 12% of the sample.

Notes on this clone: This clone's antigen is unknown. No much larger clone is present one base from it, and per-base qualities are unavailable.

Read against the paper, the sample's time point label means: blood sample drawn before combined kidney and bone marrow transplant. Thawed PBMCs were FACS-sorted into unstimulated Tregs (CD4+CD25+CD127-), CD4+ non-Tregs (CD4+CD25-), CD4 cells and CD8 cells. The patients were a handful of recipients of combined kidney and bone marrow transplants from the ITN036ST trial, and samples were available only from these trial subjects. Healthy control blood was processed to PBMCs with a Ficoll density gradient and then cryopreserved, whereas patient PBMCs were collected both before and after transplant. Broader findings and caveats from the paper: In tolerant patients, donor-specific Tregs expanded more than Tregs overall, which suggests antigen-driven rather than nonspecific expansion. The study was constrained by small patient numbers, and validation of the findings is required in larger populations and under other immunosuppression protocols. Although technical replication error seemed to be minimal, the question of biological reproducibility was not addressed directly. Expanding Tregs with activated donor B cells appeared to identify the most biologically relevant and donor-specific TCRbeta repertoire. Because the PCR primers were changed over time for some patients, nucleotide-level comparison could not be performed across the samples from those patients.

CDR1 is given as SGDLS and CDR2 as YYNGEE, both from the germline V gene. V is trimmed back by 0 bases and J by 6 bases, and the junction contains 8 bases that no gene match accounts for. From its cysteine to its phenylalanine, the CDR3 spans 16 amino acids. Only the CDR3 part of the read is kept: 48 bases, read in frame from the first base. In this chain, TRBV9 is recombined with TRBJ2-3; TRBD1 matches 9 bases in the middle. This receptor was obtained from a human donor who received a combined kidney and bone marrow transplant. The sample in question was CD8+ T cells from blood, obtained before the transplant. CDR3 region: CASSVEDGTGTDTQYF. The bases are TGTGCCAGCAGCGTAGAGGACGGGACAGGGACGGATACGCAGTATTTT. Beyond the CDR3, the reference TRBV9 and TRBJ2-3 genes provide the residues; the full variable domain reads: DSGVTQTPKHLITATGQRVTLRCSPRSGDLSVYWYQQSLDQGLQFLIQYYNGEERAKGNILERFSAQQFPDLHSELNLSSLELGDSALYFCASSVEDGTGTDTQYFGPGTRLTVL.